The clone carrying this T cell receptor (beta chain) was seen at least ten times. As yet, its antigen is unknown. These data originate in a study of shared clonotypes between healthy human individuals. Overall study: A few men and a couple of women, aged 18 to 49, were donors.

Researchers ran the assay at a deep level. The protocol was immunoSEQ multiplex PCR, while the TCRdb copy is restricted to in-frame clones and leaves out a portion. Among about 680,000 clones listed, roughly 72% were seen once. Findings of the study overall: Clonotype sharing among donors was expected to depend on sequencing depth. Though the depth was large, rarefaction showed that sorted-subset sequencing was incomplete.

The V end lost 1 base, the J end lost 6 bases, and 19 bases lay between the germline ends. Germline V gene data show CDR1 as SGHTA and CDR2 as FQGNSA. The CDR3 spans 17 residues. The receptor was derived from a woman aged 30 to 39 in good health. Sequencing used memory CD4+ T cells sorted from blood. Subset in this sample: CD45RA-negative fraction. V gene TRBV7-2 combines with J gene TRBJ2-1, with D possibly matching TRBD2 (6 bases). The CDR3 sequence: CASSLVPDNGGSNEQFF. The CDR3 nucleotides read TGTGCCAGCAGCTTAGTGCCGGACAACGGGGGAAGCAATGAGCAGTTCTTC.